This T cell receptor beta chain was recovered during a study of T cell responses to AZD1222 COVID-19 vaccine (dated by TCRdb to about 2021). Turning to the overall study: A total of 233 trial participants underwent TCR sequencing, of whom 200 to 220 received two doses of AZD1222 and some 26 received two doses of the MenACWY control vaccine. Trial participants were enrolled by age into subgroups of 18-55, 56-69 and 70-plus years, and around 150, 28 and 57 TCR-sequenced participants, respectively, were included in these subgroups.

The CDR3 regions of human TCRbeta chains were subjected to immunosequencing. The published analysis was carried out like this. Repertoire TCRs were matched against a reference library of SARS-CoV-2-specific TCRs generated with the MIRA antigen-specificity platform. Breadth was defined as the fraction of unique TCRs that were SARS-CoV-2-associated. Depth was defined as the fraction of total T cells that were SARS-CoV-2-associated. Using the MIRA data, each spike-specific TCR was mapped to the spike region that the TCR reacts to and placed in a CD4 or CD8 class. Log10-transformed breadth and depth values were compared by one-way ANOVA with Sidak's multiple comparisons tests. TCRdb limited this immuneACCESS table to in-frame rearrangements with V and J called. A share of clones is missing; checked studies link under half to unresolved V genes, and the rest is unexplained. That table supplies the V and J calls and clone size; D and trimming were determined from the DNA. Within this sample are 110,000 or so clones, with roughly 89% of them counted one time only. In total, the top ten clones hold about 7.1% of the sample.

Sample time point, as interpreted from the label and publication: about 28 days (+/-7) after the second vaccine dose. AZD1222 recipients given second doses at about 4 weeks or at about 12 weeks were pooled, since spike-specific TCR depth and breadth were not found to differ between the two schedules. Vaccinee samples were obtained from the UK trials COV001 and COV002, which included a single-blind randomized controlled phase 2/3 trial of AZD1222 (ChAdOx1 nCoV-19) in healthy adults. For TCRbeta chain sequencing, PBMC samples from trial participants were taken at day 0 and at day 28 after the second dose. Germline trimming amounts to 0 bases on V and 2 bases on J, with 4 as the count of junction bases outside the gene matches. CDR1 and CDR2, looked up from the germline V gene, are SGDLS and YYNGEE. Including cysteine and phenylalanine, the CDR3 has 17 amino acids. Only the CDR3 DNA is retained, 51 bases long and in frame from the first base.

Concerning this clone itself: Its antigen target is currently unknown. No base-level quality is on record; no much larger clone is a single base apart.

General conclusions and limits of the study: Epitopes outside the regions mutated in the B.1.351 and B.1.1.7 variants were reportedly recognized by nearly half of the unique spike-specific TCRs. Most participants were white British and females outnumbered males, and the authors suggested that clonal diversity may have been underestimated. Because no samples from the day 14 peak response were available, repertoires could be characterized only after the peak T cell response. The whole spike protein was spanned by vaccine-associated CD4 TCRs, and dominant responses were seen in regions 160-218 and 743-854. Conclusions about previously exposed vaccinees are limited, since just 5 to 7 AZD1222 recipients were seropositive for SARS-CoV-2 at baseline. In the small 56-69-year group, the increase in depth fell short of significance, most likely because of low power. After two AZD1222 doses, both the breadth and the depth of spike-specific TCRs were significantly higher than at day 0 and than in MenACWY recipients.

The material was peripheral blood, obtained 28 days after the second AZD1222 dose. The rearranged segments are TRBV9 and TRBJ2-3; a stretch of 12 junction bases matches TRBD2. The TCR sequence derives from an adult who received the AZD1222 COVID-19 vaccine. The CDR3 protein: CASSVAWTSGATDTQYF. At the DNA level, the sequence is TGTGCCAGCAGCGTAGCCTGGACTAGCGGGGCCACAGATACGCAGTATTTT. Outside the CDR3, residues come from the reference TRBV9 and TRBJ2-3 proteins, so the full variable domain is: DSGVTQTPKHLITATGQRVTLRCSPRSGDLSVYWYQQSLDQGLQFLIQYYNGEERAKGNILERFSAQQFPDLHSELNLSSLELGDSALYFCASSVAWTSGATDTQYFGPGTRLTVL.